These T cell receptor beta chains were read from a single sample in a study of CD8+CD57+ T cells in acquired aplastic anemia. TCRdb processed the reads anew with MiXCR; each CDR3 protein has one entry. Among 50,000 to 65,000 distinct CDR3 sequences listed, roughly three fifths were seen once. The sequencing input was sorted CD4+, CD8+, or CD8+CD57+ T cells (not recorded which) from PBMCs. The receptors were sampled from a human donor with aplastic anemia. The conserved cysteine and the conserved F or W are not part of the CDR3 here. Rows give clone size only sometimes, using once, few, many, or a class for an expanded clone.

clone_size: NA; v_call: TRBV14; j_call: TRBJ1-1; cdr3_aa: ASSGTRNTEAF
clone_size: NA; v_call: TRBV4-2; j_call: TRBJ2-1; cdr3_aa: ASSPHTGGPYNEQF
clone_size: NA; v_call: TRBV7-8; j_call: TRBJ1-2; cdr3_aa: ATRWDYGYT
clone_size: many; v_call: TRBV27; j_call: TRBJ1-2; cdr3_aa: ASSPTPRTGEGYT
clone_size: NA; v_call: TRBV24-1; j_call: TRBJ2-5; cdr3_aa: ATSDGGRAQY
clone_size: many; v_call: TRBV5-1; j_call: TRBJ2-3; cdr3_aa: ASSLLRGGTDTQY
clone_size: many; v_call: TRBV27; j_call: TRBJ2-2; cdr3_aa: ASSFRQAGELF
clone_size: NA; v_call: TRBV5-3; j_call: TRBJ2-2; cdr3_aa: ASIPQGRLDGELF
clone_size: many; v_call: TRBV7-9; j_call: TRBJ1-1; cdr3_aa: ASSLVDGRDTEAF
clone_size: medium-sized; v_call: TRBV5-1; j_call: TRBJ1-2; cdr3_aa: ASSPEGQGSDGYT
clone_size: NA; v_call: TRBV12-3/TRBV12-4; j_call: TRBJ2-3; cdr3_aa: ASSWGSGSSDTQY
clone_size: NA; v_call: TRBV7-2; j_call: TRBJ2-2; cdr3_aa: ASSLELGPGELF
clone_size: NA; v_call: TRBV20-1; j_call: TRBJ2-1; cdr3_aa: SAIGAEQF
clone_size: NA; v_call: TRBV29-1; j_call: TRBJ2-5; cdr3_aa: SVEAPGLAGAETQY
clone_size: once; v_call: TRBV19; j_call: TRBJ1-2; cdr3_aa: ASSDQPRANYGYT
clone_size: NA; v_call: TRBV20-1; j_call: TRBJ2-7; cdr3_aa: SARFRGQGAGYEQY
clone_size: once; v_call: TRBV19; j_call: TRBJ1-1; cdr3_aa: ASRQGLMTEAF
clone_size: NA; v_call: TRBV19; j_call: TRBJ2-7; cdr3_aa: ASSIDRDGEQY
clone_size: NA; v_call: TRBV2; j_call: TRBJ1-6; cdr3_aa: ASTNGVNSPLH
clone_size: NA; v_call: TRBV11-2; j_call: TRBJ2-7; cdr3_aa: ASSLVGTGEPYEQY
clone_size: NA; v_call: TRBV10-3; j_call: TRBJ2-7; cdr3_aa: AITRDGRTYEQY
clone_size: many; v_call: TRBV4-1; j_call: TRBJ2-5; cdr3_aa: ASSQEKGLARTQY
clone_size: NA; v_call: TRBV19; j_call: TRBJ2-1; cdr3_aa: ASSVDRASYNEQF
clone_size: NA; v_call: TRBV7-3; j_call: TRBJ2-3; cdr3_aa: ASSTGTSADTQY
clone_size: many; v_call: TRBV7-9; j_call: TRBJ2-1; cdr3_aa: ASSLGRLGLEF
clone_size: NA; v_call: TRBV2; j_call: TRBJ2-1; cdr3_aa: AVRGGEQF
clone_size: NA; v_call: TRBV9; j_call: TRBJ2-7; cdr3_aa: ASSVGLGVAGQY
clone_size: NA; v_call: TRBV2; j_call: TRBJ1-5; cdr3_aa: ASNDANQPQH
clone_size: many; v_call: TRBV15; j_call: TRBJ1-5; cdr3_aa: ATSEDRASQPQH